This TCR beta chain was captured by sequencing in a study of Graves' ophthalmopathy and Graves' hyperthyroidism. This clonotype was observed at least ten times. The germline V gene has CDR1 MNHNS and CDR2 SASEGT. Trimming removed 4 bases from V and 5 bases from J, with 12 bases in between. The CDR3 totals 13 residues. As the template, RNA transcripts were used to amplify TCR beta CDR3 regions. Second-round multiplex PCR came after first-round RT-PCR with HTBI primers. TCRdb called the multiplex PCR reads again in MiXCR, with one record for every CDR3 protein. The sample lists hundreds of thousands of distinct CDR3 sequences, around 14% occurring once. Exclusion covered patients with other autoimmune diseases or uncontrolled infections (as well as pregnancy or lactation).

Specimen: blood. This sequence originates from a woman in her 30s with Graves' ophthalmopathy. This chain links TRBV6-1 with TRBJ2-7; D is unresolved. CDR3 protein: CASSVGPGHEQYF. CDR3 nucleotide sequence: TGTGCCAGCAGTGTCGGACCGGGCCACGAGCAGTACTTC.